Shown below are 20 T cell receptor beta chains from a single sample sequenced in a study of T cells in narcolepsy. Data came from immunoSEQ multiplex PCR; TCRdb stores just in-frame clones and leaves some out. The sample has about 30,000 clones, 80% to 90% seen once. The sequenced sample consisted of CD45RA- memory CD4+ T cells from PBMCs. These receptors originate from a human donor with narcolepsy.

In nucleotides, the CDR3 is TGTGCCTCCACGGGAGCGGACTCCTACGAGCAGTACTTC. Translated, it gives CASTGADSYEQYF. The rearrangement links TRBV10-3 to TRBJ2-7; TRBD2 might be the D (6 bases). Germline V gene lookup returns CDR1 ENHRY and CDR2 SYGVKD. The V and J ends lost 11 bases and 0 bases respectively, with 14 bases between them. The CDR3 extends over 13 amino acids.

J is TRBJ2-1 and V is TRBV11-1; 8 bases are shared with TRBD2. V lost 5 bases, J lost 2 bases, and 5 bases stayed unmatched. Germline CDR1 reads SGHAT; CDR2 reads FQDESV (reference sequence). The CDR3 covers 15 residues. In nucleotides, the CDR3 is TGTGCCAGCAGCCCGGGACTAGAACCCTACAATGAGCAGTTCTTC. This encodes CASSPGLEPYNEQFF.

This clone was observed a handful of times. The chain uses TRBV28 and TRBJ2-3, with D perhaps matching TRBD1 (6 bases). This CDR3 is built from 16 residues. Trimming shortened V by 5 bases and J by 2 bases, and 17 bases separated the two germline ends. Germline V gene data show CDR1 as MDHEN and CDR2 as SYDVKM. CDR3 sequence reads: CASSLTGRGFTDTQYF. The CDR3 DNA reads TGTGCCAGCAGTCTCACAGGCAGGGGATTCACAGATACGCAGTATTTT.

This chain uses TRBV11-2 with TRBJ2-7; maybe TRBD1 (6 bases). The CDR3 length is 13 residues. Trimming left V 0 bases short and J 4 bases short, with 7 bases between. Germline V gene data show CDR1 as SGHAT and CDR2 as FQNNGV. The CDR3 region is CASSLDRGYEQYF. In DNA form, the CDR3 reads TGTGCCAGCAGCTTAGACAGGGGATACGAGCAGTACTTC.

This clone has only a few counts. The same CDR3 arises from other DNA sequences in this sample as well. The V gene is TRBV6-1, the J gene TRBJ2-2; no definite D call. Per germline, CDR1 MNHNS and CDR2 SASEGT. The CDR3 loop spans 15 amino acids. V lost 2 bases and J lost 0, with 7 bases in between. The CDR3 DNA sequence: TGTGCCAGCAGTGAATTGCTAGCGAACACCGGGGAGCTGTTTTTT. Amino acids: CASSELLANTGELFF.

The V call is TRBV10-2, the J call TRBJ1-2; a weak D match, TRBD1 (5 bases). The CDR3 contains 15 residues. Germline V gene data show CDR1 as WSHSY and CDR2 as SAAADI. V shed 10 bases and J shed 2 bases, with 20 bases lying between them. The CDR3 protein is CATHTTGTANYGYTF. DNA of the CDR3: TGCGCCACCCATACTACTGGGACGGCAAACTATGGCTACACCTTC.

The chain combines TRBV10-2 with TRBJ2-5; TRBD2 agrees at 10 bases. The J call may be in error: the DNA end matches TRBJ2-7 better. CDR1 and CDR2 (germline): WSHSY, SAAADI. This CDR3 has 16 residues. Here the CDR3 reads CASSEYDSGRFYEQYF. CDR3 nucleotide sequence: TGCGCCAGCAGTGAGTATGATAGCGGGAGGTTCTACGAGCAGTACTTC.

The gene calls are TRBV29-1 and TRBJ1-1; D remains ambiguous. The CDR3 has 13 residues. Germline-derived CDR1 and CDR2 are SQVTM and ANQGSEA. V shed 5 bases and J shed 1 base, with 11 bases lying between them. The CDR3 region is CSVWALKNTEAFF. CDR3 nucleotides: TGCAGCGTTTGGGCACTGAAGAACACTGAAGCTTTCTTT.

This chain links TRBV29-1 with TRBJ1-5; TRBD1 matches at 9 bases. The germline gives CDR1 SQVTM, CDR2 ANQGSEA. The CDR3 runs 14 residues. The ends lost 7 bases at V and 4 bases at J; junction bases unmatched: 8. Here the CDR3 reads CSAGTGLANQPQHF. CDR3 bases: TGCAGCGCCGGGACAGGGCTCGCAAATCAGCCCCAGCATTTT.

This sequence joins TRBV6-1 and TRBJ1-4, with 9 bases aligning to TRBD1. J lost 7 bases, V lost 0 bases, and 6 bases had no gene match. Per the germline V gene, CDR1 is MNHNS and CDR2 is SASEGT. This CDR3 has 16 residues. The CDR3 nucleotides are TGTGCCAGCAGTGAAGCGCTGGGGACAGGGTCTGAAAAACTGTTTTTT. Encoded protein: CASSEALGTGSEKLFF.

This clone was counted a few times. The gene calls are TRBV28 and TRBJ2-7, with 9 bases fitting TRBD1. Trimming removed 8 bases from V and 7 bases from J; junction bases left unmatched: 9. The CDR3 is 13 residues long. Germline V gene sequence: CDR1 MDHEN, CDR2 SYDVKM. CDR3 DNA: TGTGCCAGCCGGTACACAGGGGGCGATGAGCAGTACTTC. Protein: CASRYTGGDEQYF.

The V and J genes are TRBV6-5 and TRBJ2-4; TRBD2 matches at 7 bases. V shed 7 bases and J 0 bases; nucleotides not matched to a gene: 3. In germline, CDR1 is MNHEY, CDR2 SVGAGI. The CDR3 is 14 amino acids. The DNA of the CDR3 is TGTGCCAGCATGGGAGGGGTAGCCAAAAACATTCAGTACTTC. It specifies CASMGGVAKNIQYF.

This clone was observed a single time. The CDR3 DNA reads TGTGCCAGCAGTGTTTGGGTAGCGGGGGGAGTTCCCCCAGATACGCAGTATTTT. Its protein product is CASSVWVAGGVPPDTQYF. The chain uses TRBV6-1 and TRBJ2-3; 10 bases line up with TRBD2. The CDR3 is 18 amino acids. With V trimmed by 4 bases and J by 4 bases, 14 bases remained unmatched. In germline, CDR1 is MNHNS, CDR2 SASEGT.

This chain uses TRBV4-2 with TRBJ2-3; TRBD1 agrees at 8 bases. The J segment lost 4 bases and the V segment lost 3 bases, leaving 6 bases of the junction unmatched. The CDR3 is made up of 15 amino acids. Germline CDR1 and CDR2: LGHNA and YNFKEQ. CDR3 DNA: TGTGCCAGCAGCCAGGAACAGGGGGTGGCAGATACGCAGTATTTT. Translation gives CASSQEQGVADTQYF.

The CDR3 here is CASTPAGGRTEAFF. CDR3 in DNA: TGTGCCAGCACCCCCGCCGGGGGGAGGACTGAAGCTTTCTTT. The J gene is TRBJ1-1, the V gene TRBV6-5, with a weak D call TRBD1 (5 bases). The CDR3 has 14 residues. Germline CDR1 MNHEY, CDR2 SVGAGI. With 7 bases removed from V and 5 bases from J, the gap between germline ends came to 17 bases.

This clone was recorded a few times. The chain is built from TRBV7-3 and TRBJ2-5; D is unclear. Germline V CDR1 and CDR2: SGHTA, FQGTGA. Between the trimmed V and J ends, which lost 5 bases and 4 bases, there was a span of 11 bases. This CDR3 spans 13 amino acids. The CDR3 protein is CASSPLASETQYF. The CDR3 DNA sequence: TGTGCCAGCAGCCCCCTGGCTTCAGAGACCCAGTACTTC. The full variable domain, rest sourced from reference TRBV7-3 and TRBJ2-5, is GAGVSQTPSNKVTEKGKYVELRCDPISGHTALYWYRQSLGQGPEFLIYFQGTGAADDSGLPNDRFFAVRPEGSVSTLKIQRTERGDSAVYLCASSPLASETQYFGPGTRLLVL.

The J gene is TRBJ1-1, the V gene TRBV5-5; D not resolved. Deletions cut 1 base from V and 2 bases from J, with 6 bases between. This CDR3 is built from 13 residues. The germline gives CDR1 SGHKS, CDR2 YYEKEE (reference sequence). DNA of the CDR3: TGTGCCAGCAGCTTGCAGAGCAACACTGAAGCTTTCTTT. It translates to CASSLQSNTEAFF.

The genes are TRBV27 and TRBJ1-6; a weak D match, TRBD1 (5 bases). There are 16 residues in the CDR3. Trimming took 1 base from V and 7 from J, leaving 14 bases between them. CDR1 is MNHEY, CDR2 SMNVEV, per germline (reference sequence). CDR3 bases: TGTGCCAGCAGTTTATTCAAGCAGGGTGGAAATTCACCCCTCCACTTT. This encodes CASSLFKQGGNSPLHF.

The chain couples TRBV5-1 to TRBJ2-7; no firm D call. The V gene lost 0 bases and the J gene lost 3 bases, with 7 bases spanning the gap. The CDR3 is 13 residues long. Germline V gene lookup returns CDR1 SGHRS and CDR2 YFSETQ. Here the CDR3 reads CASSLEQFYEQYF. The DNA for the CDR3 is TGCGCCAGCAGCTTGGAGCAGTTCTACGAGCAGTACTTC.

This clone was counted a single time. This chain uses TRBV9 with TRBJ2-7, with D possibly matching TRBD2 (6 bases). In germline, CDR1 is SGDLS, CDR2 YYNGEE. With 0 bases removed from V and 7 bases from J, the gap between germline ends came to 14 bases. This CDR3 region has 14 residues. The CDR3 here is CASSVALGAGEQYF. CDR3 bases: TGTGCCAGCAGCGTAGCTCTTGGGGCGGGGGAGCAGTACTTC.